The following is a T cell receptor beta chain sequence with its context. Its antigen is unidentified. This record belongs to a study of T-cell reconstitution after alpha-beta-depleted transplantation in children. A library of TCRbeta sequences, prepared with unique molecular identifiers, was generated. TCRdb independently ran MiXCR on the PCR reads; one entry per CDR3 protein. The sample shows hundreds of thousands of distinct CDR3 sequences, 15% to 20% of them seen only once. J gave up 2 bases and V 4 bases, and 8 bases lay outside the gene matches. This CDR3 is built from 15 residues. Germline CDR1 and CDR2: SGHRS and YFSETQ. General observations from the study: About two months after transplant, alpha-beta T cells reportedly came from several hundred expanded graft clones. There were some patients whose high TCRbeta diversity at day 60 came from surviving recipient T cells and thymic progenitors.

The V call is TRBV5-1, the J call TRBJ2-5; 7 bases are shared with TRBD1. This sequence was found in a boy in the first two years of life who had a stem cell transplant for Wiskott-Aldrich syndrome, so the T cells may come from the graft donor. The source was PBMCs, mostly from graft donor cells, collected 360 days after TCRalphabeta/CD19-depleted stem cell transplant. The CDR3 is CASSRPYRGQETQYF. For the CDR3, the DNA is TGCGCCAGCAGCCGACCTTACAGGGGTCAAGAGACCCAGTACTTC.